Sequencing of this TCR beta chain was carried out in a study of blood T cell repertoires in COVID-19. Study details: From T cells, B-cell-depleted T cells, or PBMCs came the material, which was cDNA or gDNA.

Sequencing was performed with immunoSEQ multiplex PCR; in TCRdb, only in-frame clones are kept and a portion is missing. The table shows more than 300,000 clones, with under 95% occurring only once. The CDR3 totals 13 residues. Germline CDR1 reads SGDLS; CDR2 reads YYNGEE. V lost 3 bases to trimming and J lost 4 bases, with 8 bases between them. Participants reported their clinical history, and cohort assignment relied on those reports. The specimen was PBMCs or T cells enriched from blood (not recorded which). The origin of this receptor is a woman aged 25 to 45 who had recovered from COVID-19. The V call is TRBV9, the J call TRBJ2-1; weak D call: TRBD2 (6 bases). The CDR3 region is CASSAGLYNEQFF. The CDR3, as DNA: TGTGCCAGCAGCGCGGGACTTTACAATGAGCAGTTCTTC.